These 16 T cell receptor beta chains share one sample of origin, sequenced in a study of T cells in Graves' hyperthyroidism and ophthalmopathy. The CDR3 regions of TCR beta were amplified from RNA transcripts. An initial round of RT-PCR targeting the TCR CDR3 relied on the HTBI primer set. TCRdb used MiXCR to reprocess the multiplex PCR reads, holding one entry per CDR3 protein. The data show roughly 650,000 distinct CDR3 sequences, approximately 16% seen once. The sequencing sample was made of blood. The receptors were sampled from a woman aged 40 to 55 with Graves' ophthalmopathy.

This clonotype has at least ten counts. The chain recombines TRBV5-1 with TRBJ1-2; D call uncertain. Germline V lookup: CDR1 SGHRS, CDR2 YFSETQ. V lost 0 bases to trimming and J lost 9 bases, with 12 bases between them. CDR3 length: 13 residues. The CDR3 protein is CASSLVVLGSYTF. The DNA of the CDR3 is TGCGCCAGCAGCTTGGTCGTTCTAGGGAGCTACACCTTC.

This clonotype was counted a few times. The CDR3 DNA follows: TGTGCCAGCAGGGGGTGGGGCGGGGCAGCATCCGGGGAGCTGTTTTTT. It codes for CASRGWGGAASGELFF. The V gene is TRBV7-8, the J gene TRBJ2-2; maybe TRBD2 (6 bases). Trimming removed 6 bases at V and 6 bases at J, with 20 bases between. The CDR3 is made up of 16 amino acids. CDR1 SGHVS and CDR2 FQNEAQ come from the germline V gene.

This clonotype was seen only a few times. A much larger clone differs by one base, so this may be a read error. The chain carries TRBV11-3 and TRBJ1-1; D call uncertain. The germline CDR1 and CDR2 sequences are SGHNT and YENEEA. This CDR3 contains 12 residues. With 2 bases removed from V and 2 bases from J, the gap between germline ends came to 3 bases. Written as DNA, the CDR3 is TGTGCCAGCAGCTTACACAACACTGAAGCTTTCTTT. It is translated as CASSLHNTEAFF.

CDR3 sequence reads: CASSRAGTGGAYEQYF. Here the CDR3 DNA reads TGTGCCAGCAGTCGGGCCGGGACAGGGGGCGCCTACGAGCAGTACTTC. This chain joins TRBV28 and TRBJ2-7; 12 bases line up with TRBD1. Germline lookup yields CDR1 MDHEN and CDR2 SYDVKM. The trim removed 5 bases at V and 2 bases at J, leaving 7 bases unmatched. The CDR3 has 16 amino acids.

In its sample, this clonotype was seen many times. An end of the junction does not agree with germline; a read error may underlie this. V gene TRBV18 combines with J gene TRBJ1-1, with unresolved D. The CDR3 consists of 13 residues. Germline V gene lookup returns CDR1 KGHSH and CDR2 LQKENI. The CDR3 loop is CASSPSGNTEAFF. CDR3 sequence (DNA): TGCGCCAGCAGCCCCTCAGGGAACACTGAAGCTTTCTTT.

At least ten counts were recorded for this clonotype. The genes are TRBV20-1 and TRBJ2-5; possibly TRBD2 for D (6 bases). CDR3 size: 13 residues. V was clipped by 6 bases and J by 5 bases, with 16 bases between them. Per the germline V gene, CDR1 is DFQATT and CDR2 is SNEGSKA (reference sequence). The CDR3 loop is CSADPGLTETQYF. CDR3 bases: TGCAGTGCCGACCCCGGACTAACGGAGACCCAGTACTTC.

The gene calls are TRBV6-1 and TRBJ2-1; possibly TRBD1 for D (5 bases). Germline V gene lookup returns CDR1 MNHNS and CDR2 SASEGT. The CDR3 loop spans 12 amino acids. V was cut by 4 bases and J by 9 bases, with 10 bases left in between. The CDR3 here is CASSAGSVEQFF. CDR3 nucleotide sequence: TGTGCCAGCAGTGCAGGGTCGGTTGAGCAGTTCTTC.

This clonotype was recorded many times. V is TRBV2 and J is TRBJ2-3, with TRBD2 as a possible D gene (5 bases). The CDR3 is 14 residues long. The ends were cut back, 6 bases at V and 1 base at J, with 11 bases in the middle. Germline-derived CDR1 and CDR2 are SNHLY and FYNNEI. The CDR3 reads CASSRDGGTDTQYF. In DNA form, the CDR3 reads TGTGCCAGCAGCCGTGACGGGGGCACAGATACGCAGTATTTT.

This clonotype was observed a handful of times. V gene TRBV2 combines with J gene TRBJ2-1; D gene unclear. The ends were cut back, 1 base at V and 0 bases at J, with 10 bases in the middle. Germline V CDR1 and CDR2: SNHLY, FYNNEI. The CDR3 spans 16 residues. DNA for the CDR3: TGTGCCAGCAGTGAAGACGGGCCGAGCTCCTACAATGAGCAGTTCTTC. This gives the protein CASSEDGPSSYNEQFF.

This clonotype came up many times. The chain recombines TRBV20-1 with TRBJ2-1, with D tentatively TRBD1 (6 bases). V lost 3 bases, J lost 5 bases, and 14 bases lay in between. The CDR3 consists of 14 residues. The germline gives CDR1 DFQATT, CDR2 SNEGSKA (reference sequence). The CDR3: CSASPQGIDNEQFF. The CDR3 nucleotides read TGCAGTGCTAGCCCCCAGGGGATTGACAATGAGCAGTTCTTC.

This clonotype has just one count. A much bigger clone sits one base away, suggesting this may be a read error. V gene TRBV2 combines with J gene TRBJ1-4; 9 nucleotides align to TRBD1. Germline loops: CDR1 SNHLY, CDR2 FYNNEI. The CDR3 has 14 amino acids. The CDR3 loop is CASSPDRGSEKRFF. The CDR3 DNA is TGTGCCAGCAGTCCGGACAGGGGTTCTGAAAAACGGTTTTTT.

This clonotype was counted ten times or more. J is TRBJ1-1 and V is TRBV5-1; a possible D gene is TRBD1 (6 bases). V dropped 3 bases and J dropped 0 bases, with 12 bases sitting between them. The CDR3 runs to 15 residues. Germline values: CDR1 SGHRS, CDR2 YFSETQ. CDR3 loop: CASSSGHNMNTEAFF. CDR3 DNA sequence: TGCGCCAGCAGCTCGGGACACAACATGAACACTGAAGCTTTCTTT.

This chain links TRBV24-1 with TRBJ1-3, with D unclear. CDR3 length: 15 residues. The V end lost 7 bases, the J end lost 0 bases, and 12 bases lay between the germline ends. CDR1 and CDR2 from the germline V gene are KGHDR and SFDVKD. The CDR3 DNA reads TGTGCCACCAGAGAGAGGCGGCTCTCTGGAAACACCATATATTTT. Residues: CATRERRLSGNTIYF.

In its sample, this clonotype was seen a few times. J is TRBJ2-5 and V is TRBV2; D tentatively fits TRBD1 or TRBD2 (6 bases each). Trimming pared 4 bases from V and 2 bases from J, leaving 11 bases between. There are 14 residues in the CDR3. The V gene's germline CDR1 is SNHLY and CDR2 FYNNEI. CDR3 sequence reads: CASSGRGGQETQYF. The CDR3 DNA is TGTGCCAGCAGTGGACGAGGGGGGCAAGAGACCCAGTACTTC.

The J gene is TRBJ1-1, the V gene TRBV7-9, with TRBD1 as a possible D gene (5 bases). CDR3 length: 14 residues. The ends were cut back, 5 bases at V and 0 bases at J, with 10 bases in the middle. Germline V gene data show CDR1 as SEHNR and CDR2 as FQNEAQ (reference sequence). The CDR3 protein is CASSRGRMNTEAFF. CDR3 bases: TGTGCCAGCAGCCGGGGACGTATGAACACTGAAGCTTTCTTT.

The chain uses TRBV2 and TRBJ1-2; 8 bases match TRBD1. Germline values: CDR1 SNHLY, CDR2 FYNNEI. The length of the CDR3 is 14 residues. V shed 3 bases and J 8 bases; nucleotides not matched to a gene: 8. Here the CDR3 reads CASSEQGAWGGYTF. CDR3 DNA: TGTGCCAGCAGTGAGCAGGGGGCATGGGGCGGCTACACCTTC.